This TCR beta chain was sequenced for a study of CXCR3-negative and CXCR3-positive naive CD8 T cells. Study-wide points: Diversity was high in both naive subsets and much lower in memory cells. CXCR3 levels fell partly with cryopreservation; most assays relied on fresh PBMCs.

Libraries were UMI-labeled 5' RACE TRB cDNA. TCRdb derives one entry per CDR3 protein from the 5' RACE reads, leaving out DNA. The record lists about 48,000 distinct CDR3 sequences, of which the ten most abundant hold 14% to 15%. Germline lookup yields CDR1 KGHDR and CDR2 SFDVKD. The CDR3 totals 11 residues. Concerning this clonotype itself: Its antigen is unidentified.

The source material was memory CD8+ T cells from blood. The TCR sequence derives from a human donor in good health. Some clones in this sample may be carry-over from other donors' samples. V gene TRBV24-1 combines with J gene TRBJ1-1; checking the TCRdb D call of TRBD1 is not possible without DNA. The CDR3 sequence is CATSDGREAFF.